This TCR beta chain was sequenced during a study of cytomegalovirus exposure and HLA in healthy donors. Study information: Earlier, some 170 million T cells were analyzed, and 90 million to 120 million unique TCR beta sequences were found among them.

The study ran its PCR with 60 Vbeta and 13 Jbeta primers. Using immunoSEQ multiplex PCR, the repertoire was profiled, and TCRdb retains in-frame clones only, with some absent. Of more than 95,000 clones in the sample, roughly 71% were seen once. Germline V gives CDR1 SGHTA, CDR2 FQGNSA. The CDR3 is 12 amino acids. V dropped 6 bases and J dropped 6 bases, with 12 bases sitting between them. For this clone: The antigen remains unidentified.

Study results and limitations: It was 150 to 200 TCR beta chains that were listed as cytomegalovirus-associated.

The TCR comes from a woman aged 45 to 65 in good health and CMV-seropositive. The specimen was PBMCs. The chain combines TRBV7-2 with TRBJ2-7; a possible D gene is TRBD1 (6 bases). The CDR3 sequence: CASSTTGPEQYF. The DNA for the CDR3 is TGTGCCAGCAGTACTACAGGGCCCGAGCAGTACTTC.